The 5 T cell receptor beta chains given below trace back to one sample, sequenced in a study of T cell repertoires in cytomegalovirus infection. Using its own MiXCR run on the reads, TCRdb lists one record per CDR3 protein. The sample contains 250,000 to 300,000 distinct CDR3 sequences, 22% of which appear only once. Which antigens these TCRs recognize remains unknown. The sequencing here drew on cultured PBMCs, taken from culture after CMV antigen stimulation. These receptor sequences come from a human donor in good health (CMV status not recorded). Some clones in this sample may be carry-over from other donors' samples.

V gene TRBV28 combines with J gene TRBJ2-2; D assignment may be TRBD1 or TRBD2 (5 bases each). The length of the CDR3 is 14 residues. Looked up from germline, CDR1 is MDHEN and CDR2 is SYDVKM. V lost 9 bases, J lost 2 bases, and 13 bases lay in between. For the CDR3, the DNA is TGTGCCAGTACTGGGACCGATAACACCGGGGAGCTGTTTTTT. It translates to CASTGTDNTGELFF. Based on the CDR3 plus reference TRBV28 and TRBJ2-2, the full variable domain is DVKVTQSSRYLVKRTGEKVFLECVQDMDHENMFWYRQDPGLGLRLIYFSYDVKMKEKGDIPEGYSVSREKKERFSLILESASTNQTSMYLCASTGTDNTGELFFGEGSRLTVL.

In this sample, this clonotype turned up a few times. The rearrangement joins TRBV20-1 to TRBJ2-1; maybe TRBD2 (5 bases). With 4 bases removed from V and 7 bases from J, the gap between germline ends came to 23 bases. Per the germline V gene, CDR1 is DFQATT and CDR2 is SNEGSKA (reference sequence). The CDR3 runs to 16 residues. CDR3 DNA sequence: TGCAGTGCTAAGCGGACTGACGCTTTAACGGGAAATGAGCAGTTCTTC. Protein: CSAKRTDALTGNEQFF.

The chain carries TRBV15 and TRBJ2-1; D might be TRBD2 (6 bases). Trimming removed 0 bases at V and 8 bases at J, with 17 bases between. This CDR3 spans 16 amino acids. From germline, CDR1 is LNHNV and CDR2 YYDKDF (reference sequence). The CDR3 region has the DNA TGTGCCACCAGCAGAGATCAAAGAACTAGCATCGATGAGCAGTTCTTC. It encodes CATSRDQRTSIDEQFF.

This clonotype has just a few counts. The chain uses TRBV7-2 and TRBJ2-5; D perhaps matches TRBD2 (6 bases). The CDR3 loop spans 13 amino acids. Trimming cost V 4 bases and J 5 bases, with 11 bases left between them. The germline V gene encodes CDR1 SGHTA and CDR2 FQGNSA. The CDR3 nucleotides read TGTGCCAGCAGCTCGACTAGGATGGAGACCCAGTACTTC. It codes for CASSSTRMETQYF.

The rearrangement links TRBV12-3 or TRBV12-4 to TRBJ2-3; 9 bases map to TRBD1. There are 16 residues in the CDR3. The V gene end was trimmed by 4 bases and the J gene end by 0 bases; junction bases not matched to a gene: 5. CDR3 amino acids: CASSSGGQGSTDTQYF. The DNA of the CDR3 is TGTGCCAGCAGTTCGGGGGGACAGGGAAGCACAGATACGCAGTATTTT.